This T cell receptor (beta chain) was found in a study of sequential checkpoint blockade in melanoma. Regarding treatment: randomized to nivolumab then ipilimumab (arm A) or the reverse (arm B). None of the patients previously received DNA-damaging chemotherapy. This clone was detected only a few times. Measured with immunoSEQ multiplex PCR; TCRdb has only the in-frame clones, and not every one. The data show some 11,000 clones, under 30% seen once. The CDR3 extends over 15 amino acids. Per germline, CDR1 SGHNT and CDR2 YENEEA. With 5 bases clipped from V and 5 bases from J, the junction kept 11 bases outside the gene matches.

Here the sequenced sample was tumor tissue (inferred from file names), taken from a patient given nivolumab and ipilimumab in sequence. This receptor was identified in a human donor with melanoma. The chain has TRBV11-3 and TRBJ2-5, with 7 bases that match TRBD2. The CDR3 DNA sequence: TGTGCCAGCAGCACCGTGACGGGGGGTTTTGAGACCCAGTACTTC. The encoded protein is CASSTVTGGFETQYF.